A single sample is the source of the 5 T cell receptor beta chains below, sequenced in a study of blood T cell repertoires in COVID-19. The repertoire was sequenced with immunoSEQ multiplex PCR; TCRdb's copy has only in-frame clones and lacks some. The table has fewer than 85,000 clones, 88% seen once. The sequencing input was peripheral blood. These receptors were collected from a human donor in a cohort sampled during active COVID-19.

The gene calls are TRBV19 and TRBJ2-1; 7 nucleotides line up with TRBD2. The CDR3 is 15 amino acids. The V gene end was trimmed by 7 bases and the J gene end by 7 bases; junction bases not matched to a gene: 13. CDR1 and CDR2 (germline): LNHDA, SQIVND (reference sequence). The CDR3 here is CASTPRGVGNNEQFF. The CDR3 nucleotides read TGTGCCAGTACCCCACGGGGGGTAGGGAATAATGAGCAGTTCTTC.

The genes are TRBV3-1 (or the pseudogene TRBV3-2) and TRBJ2-3; 8 bases line up with TRBD2. Germline CDR1 and CDR2: LGHDT and YNNKEL (reference sequence). V gave up 3 bases and J gave up 6 bases; unmatched junction bases: 5. This CDR3 has 14 amino acids. The CDR3 is CASSQTGGADTQYF. DNA of the CDR3: TGTGCCAGCAGCCAGACCGGGGGGGCGGATACGCAGTATTTT.

The V and J genes are TRBV5-1 and TRBJ2-7, with 8 bases aligning to TRBD1. V trimming: 4 bases; J trimming: 4 bases; junction bases outside the gene matches: 10. There are 15 residues in the CDR3. CDR1 and CDR2 from the germline V gene are SGHRS and YFSETQ. CDR3 sequence (DNA): TGCGCCAGCAGCCAGCCAGGACAGGGAGGATACGAGCAGTACTTC. The encoded protein is CASSQPGQGGYEQYF. The whole variable domain, remainder taken from reference TRBV5-1 and TRBJ2-7, is KAGVTQTPRYLIKTRGQQVTLSCSPISGHRSVSWYQQTPGQGLQFLFEYFSETQRNKGNFPGRFSGRQFSNSRSEMNVSTLELGDSALYLCASSQPGQGGYEQYFGPGTRLTVT.

This chain uses TRBV19 with TRBJ2-2; a possible D gene is TRBD1 (5 bases). The germline gives CDR1 LNHDA, CDR2 SQIVND (reference sequence). With 5 bases removed from V and 3 bases from J, the gap between germline ends came to 13 bases. The CDR3 runs 15 residues. The CDR3 spells CASSPRWTYTGELFF. In nucleotides, the CDR3 is TGTGCCAGTAGTCCCCGATGGACATACACCGGGGAGCTGTTTTTT.

The count of this clone is one. The chain recombines TRBV6-5 with TRBJ1-2; 7 bases are a match to TRBD1. The CDR3 length is 11 residues. Germline V gene lookup returns CDR1 MNHEY and CDR2 SVGAGI. V dropped 11 bases and J dropped 7; count of bases not matched to a gene: 7. For the CDR3, the DNA is TGTGCCCTCTCAGGGGGTGCTGGCTACACCTTC. Amino acid sequence: CALSGGAGYTF.